The 17 T cell receptor beta chains reported below all come from one sample, sequenced in a study of blood T cell repertoires in COVID-19. The data were produced by immunoSEQ multiplex PCR, yet TCRdb's version contains in-frame clones alone and is incomplete. The table includes tens of thousands of clones, roughly 84% detected once. Sequenced: peripheral blood. Receptors originate from a human donor in a cohort sampled during active COVID-19.

This clone has just a few counts. This chain's CDR3 is CASSVDRTWDEQFF. The DNA for the CDR3 is TGTGCCAGCAGCGTGGACAGGACCTGGGATGAGCAGTTCTTC. The chain employs TRBV9 and TRBJ2-1, with TRBD1 matching 7 bases. Germline-derived CDR1 and CDR2 are SGDLS and YYNGEE. The trim removed 2 bases at V and 8 bases at J, leaving 7 bases unmatched. CDR3 size: 14 residues.

The chain joins TRBV5-6 to TRBJ1-1, with D unresolved. Germline-derived CDR1 and CDR2 are SGHDT and YYEEEE. This CDR3 comprises 14 residues. Deletions cut 3 bases from V and 1 base from J, with 10 bases between. The CDR3 DNA sequence: TGTGCCAGCAGCTGGTTACGAGGGAACACTGAAGCTTTCTTT. Amino acid sequence: CASSWLRGNTEAFF.

The V call is TRBV29-1, the J call TRBJ2-3; D gene uncertain. The CDR3 is 12 amino acids. V was cut by 4 bases and J by 1 base, with 6 bases left in between. Germline CDR1 reads SQVTM; CDR2 reads ANQGSEA. The CDR3 region has the DNA TGCAGCGTTGTGCAGGGCACAGATACGCAGTATTTT. Protein product: CSVVQGTDTQYF.

The gene calls are TRBV7-6 and TRBJ2-1; no reliable D call. V was trimmed by 4 bases and J by 8 bases, leaving 9 bases between them. Germline CDR1 reads SGHVS; CDR2 reads FNYEAQ. This CDR3 is 12 amino acids long. CDR3 DNA: TGTGCCAGCAGCTCCAATCCGGATGAGCAGTTCTTC. Protein product: CASSSNPDEQFF.

This clone is a singleton in its sample. The chain recombines TRBV28 with TRBJ2-5; 8 bases match TRBD2. Germline V gives CDR1 MDHEN, CDR2 SYDVKM. Trimming at V came to 5 bases and at J to 1 base, leaving 9 bases not matched to a gene. This CDR3 has 16 residues. CDR3 nucleotides: TGTGCCAGCAGTCCCGACCATAGCGGGACCCAAGAGACCCAGTACTTC. Its translation: CASSPDHSGTQETQYF.

The chain has TRBV23-1 and TRBJ1-2; 7 bases align to TRBD1. TRBV23-1 has ORF status, its function being uncertain. Trimming cost V 4 bases and J 4 bases; bases outside gene matches: 6. The CDR3 runs 14 residues. The CDR3 DNA sequence: TGCGCCAGCAGTCTCTACAGGGGCCGCTATGGCTACACCTTC. Protein product: CASSLYRGRYGYTF.

This chain connects TRBV3-1 (or the pseudogene TRBV3-2) to TRBJ1-1, with 8 bases fitting TRBD1. This CDR3 is 16 amino acids long. The germline V gene has CDR1 LGHDT and CDR2 YNNKEL (reference sequence). The trim removed 3 bases at V and 10 bases at J, leaving 16 bases unmatched. The CDR3 loop reads CASSHSGGSGGGVAFF. The DNA for the CDR3 is TGTGCCAGCAGCCATTCAGGTGGATCAGGGGGCGGGGTAGCTTTCTTT.

This clone has a single count. This chain joins TRBV9 and TRBJ2-4; D is perhaps TRBD2 (6 bases). The germline gives CDR1 SGDLS, CDR2 YYNGEE. V lost 3 bases to trimming and J lost 7 bases, with 11 bases between them. The CDR3 loop spans 13 amino acids. The CDR3 DNA reads TGTGCCAGCAGCGAGGGAGCGGGTAACATTCAGTACTTC. Translation: CASSEGAGNIQYF. The variable domain in full, with the rest retrieved from reference TRBV9 and TRBJ2-4, is DSGVTQTPKHLITATGQRVTLRCSPRSGDLSVYWYQQSLDQGLQFLIQYYNGEERAKGNILERFSAQQFPDLHSELNLSSLELGDSALYFCASSEGAGNIQYFGAGTRLSVL.

V and J are TRBV29-1 and TRBJ2-1; TRBD1 aligns across 7 bases. The V gene end was trimmed by 4 bases and the J gene end by 4 bases; junction bases not matched to a gene: 1. The CDR3 is 12 residues long. Germline loops: CDR1 SQVTM, CDR2 ANQGSEA. The CDR3 nucleotides are TGCAGCGTTGCGGGACAGTACAATGAGCAGTTCTTC. Amino acid sequence: CSVAGQYNEQFF.

This sequence joins TRBV4-2 and TRBJ2-2, with TRBD2 as a possible D gene (6 bases). The CDR3 is 17 amino acids. Germline V gene data show CDR1 as LGHNA and CDR2 as YNFKEQ. The V and J ends lost 1 base and 0 bases respectively, with 12 bases between them. The CDR3 region has the DNA TGTGCCAGCAGCCAAGTTTCAGCGGGTGCGAACACCGGGGAGCTGTTTTTT. Translation: CASSQVSAGANTGELFF.

Comments on this clone: This sample also contains other DNA sequences that code for the same CDR3. The V gene is TRBV9, the J gene TRBJ2-7, with D perhaps TRBD2 (6 bases). Germline V gene sequence: CDR1 SGDLS, CDR2 YYNGEE. The CDR3 has 14 amino acids. Trimming took 0 bases from V and 2 from J, leaving 9 bases between them. DNA for the CDR3: TGTGCCAGCAGCGTAGGGGGAGGCCCCTACGAGCAGTACTTC. Translated, it gives CASSVGGGPYEQYF.

The chain combines TRBV12-3 or TRBV12-4 with TRBJ2-3; D might be TRBD1 (6 bases). V lost 5 bases and J lost 3, with 9 bases in between. This CDR3 is 13 amino acids long. The CDR3 nucleotides read TGTGCCAGCAGTCTCGGGACAACAGATACGCAGTATTTT. Its translation: CASSLGTTDTQYF.

This clone came up once. This sequence joins TRBV7-9 and TRBJ2-1; maybe TRBD2 (6 bases). V was pared by 0 bases and J by 7 bases, with 10 bases between. This CDR3 comprises 14 residues. Germline CDR1 and CDR2: SEHNR and FQNEAQ (reference sequence). CDR3 amino acids: CASSLAGGPNEQFF. As DNA, the CDR3 is TGTGCCAGCAGCTTAGCCGGGGGTCCAAATGAGCAGTTCTTC.

The chain is built from TRBV6-2 or TRBV6-3 and TRBJ1-2; 9 nucleotides agree with TRBD1. With 6 bases clipped from V and 4 bases from J, the junction kept 6 bases outside the gene matches. CDR1 is MNHEY and CDR2 is SVGEGT in the germline V gene. The CDR3 length is 14 residues. The CDR3 protein is CASSATGGPYGYTF. CDR3 DNA sequence: TGTGCCAGCAGCGCGACAGGGGGTCCCTATGGCTACACCTTC.

V and J are TRBV7-2 and TRBJ2-7; 8 nucleotides match TRBD2. The CDR3 extends over 14 amino acids. The germline gives CDR1 SGHTA, CDR2 FQGNSA. V dropped 5 bases and J dropped 3; count of bases not matched to a gene: 6. The CDR3 loop reads CASSPAGANYEQYF. For the CDR3, the DNA is TGTGCCAGCAGCCCAGCGGGGGCAAACTACGAGCAGTACTTC.

The chain employs TRBV7-9 and TRBJ1-2; D not resolved. Germline assignment: CDR1 SEHNR and CDR2 FQNEAQ (reference sequence). The CDR3 extends over 12 amino acids. V gave up 5 bases and J gave up 3 bases, with 7 bases separating them. The CDR3 reads CASSLTDYGYTF. CDR3 in DNA: TGTGCCAGCAGCCTCACGGACTATGGCTACACCTTC.

The chain joins TRBV27 to TRBJ2-3; 10 nucleotides line up with TRBD2. Trimming took 5 bases from V and 5 from J; bases not matched to a gene: 13. The CDR3 spans 17 residues. The germline V gene encodes CDR1 MNHEY and CDR2 SMNVEV (reference sequence). The DNA for the CDR3 is TGTGCCAGCAGTCCACAACAGCGGGGGGGCCCAGAAGATACGCAGTATTTT. It specifies CASSPQQRGGPEDTQYF.